The 9 T cell receptor beta chains below come from one sample, sequenced in a study of beta chain features in type 1 diabetes. Their antigens are not known. Expressed TCRB transcripts got sequenced, as all isolated RNA was reverse transcribed. Libraries were prepared by immunoSEQ multiplex PCR; TCRdb keeps only in-frame clonotypes and omits some of them. This sample has a few hundred thousand clones, with 16% found just once. Whole-study results and caveats: The study found moderately but significantly shorter TCRB CDR3s in all four CD4+ subsets of Type 1 diabetes patients.

Input material: naive CD4+ T cells from blood. The source of these receptors is a man aged 25 to 45 with type 1 diabetes.

The rearrangement links TRBV7-8 to TRBJ1-5; a possible D gene is TRBD1 (5 bases). This CDR3 comprises 14 residues. V dropped 5 bases and J dropped 3 bases, with 11 bases sitting between them. CDR1 is SGHVS and CDR2 is FQNEAQ in the germline V gene. CDR3 in DNA: TGTGCCAGCAGCATCGGGACCATCAATCAGCCCCAGCATTTT. Translating gives CASSIGTINQPQHF.

This clone was observed a few times. The V call is TRBV29-1, the J call TRBJ2-1; 10 nucleotides agree with TRBD1. Trimming cost V 4 bases and J 10 bases; bases outside gene matches: 7. The germline CDR1 and CDR2 sequences are SQVTM and ANQGSEA. The CDR3 consists of 13 residues. Here the CDR3 DNA reads TGCAGCGTTGTCGACAGGGGGCGCTGGGAGCAGTTCTTC. As protein: CSVVDRGRWEQFF.

The gene calls are TRBV18 and TRBJ2-7; 7 nucleotides align to TRBD2. Trimming took 1 base from V and 5 from J; bases not matched to a gene: 8. The CDR3 sequence is 15 residues long. CDR1 and CDR2 (germline): KGHSH, LQKENI. The CDR3 protein is CASSPLAGALHEQYF. CDR3 coding DNA: TGTGCCAGCTCACCACTGGCGGGAGCTCTCCACGAGCAGTACTTC.

The V and J genes are TRBV18 and TRBJ2-1; 8 bases map to TRBD2. J lost 5 bases, V lost 5 bases, and 2 bases had no gene match. This CDR3 comprises 13 residues. Germline V gene data show CDR1 as KGHSH and CDR2 as LQKENI. The CDR3 region is CASSAGLDNEQFF. The CDR3 DNA follows: TGTGCCAGCTCAGCGGGACTAGACAATGAGCAGTTCTTC.

Notes on this clone: Other nucleotide sequences from this sample produce the same CDR3. The chain is built from TRBV29-1 and TRBJ1-5; D is perhaps TRBD1 (6 bases). The CDR3 spans 12 residues. CDR1 is SQVTM, CDR2 ANQGSEA, per germline. V lost 4 bases and J 4 bases, leaving 8 bases between the germline ends. In nucleotides, the CDR3 is TGCAGCGTTGGGGACACTAATCAGCCCCAGCATTTT. Its translation is CSVGDTNQPQHF.

The chain combines TRBV29-1 with TRBJ2-5; no clear D gene. Per the germline V gene, CDR1 is SQVTM and CDR2 is ANQGSEA. Trimming pared 5 bases from V and 4 bases from J, leaving 5 bases between. The CDR3 contains 10 residues. Here the CDR3 DNA reads TGCAGCGTTCTACGAGAGACCCAGTACTTC. This sequence encodes CSVLRETQYF. The whole variable domain, remainder taken from reference TRBV29-1 and TRBJ2-5, is SAVISQKPSRDICQRGTSLTIQCQVDSQVTMMFWYRQQPGQSLTLIATANQGSEATYESGFVIDKFPISRPNLTFSTLTVSNMSPEDSSIYLCSVLRETQYFGPGTRLLVL.

The chain couples TRBV2 to TRBJ2-1; 7 nucleotides agree with TRBD2. The germline V gene encodes CDR1 SNHLY and CDR2 FYNNEI. CDR3 length: 15 amino acids. The V gene end was trimmed by 7 bases and the J gene end by 4 bases; junction bases not matched to a gene: 10. CDR3 DNA sequence: TGTGCCAGCAACGTAGAGAGCGGGATGTACAATGAGCAGTTCTTC. This gives the protein CASNVESGMYNEQFF.

This clone was observed a few times. V gene TRBV29-1 combines with J gene TRBJ1-5; a weak D match, TRBD1 (6 bases). CDR3 length equals 14 residues. V gave up 4 bases and J gave up 0 bases, with 10 bases separating them. Germline values: CDR1 SQVTM, CDR2 ANQGSEA. Here the CDR3 DNA reads TGCAGCGTTGTATCAGGGGCTAGCAATCAGCCCCAGCATTTT. Its translation: CSVVSGASNQPQHF.

V and J are TRBV30 and TRBJ2-1; D is unclear. The CDR3 extends over 10 amino acids. Germline lookup yields CDR1 GTSNPN and CDR2 SVGIG (reference sequence). V lost 5 bases to trimming and J lost 9 bases, with 8 bases between them. The CDR3 sequence is CAWGIREQFF. The DNA of the CDR3 is TGTGCCTGGGGTATTCGTGAGCAGTTCTTC.